The 28 T cell receptor beta chains reported below all come from one sample, sequenced in a study of OX40 agonist ivuxolimab in advanced cancers. The repertoire was sequenced with immunoSEQ multiplex PCR; TCRdb's copy has only in-frame clones and lacks some. This sample has more than 65,000 clones, with roughly 78% found just once. Sequencing used CD4+ or CD8+ T cells sorted from blood, obtained in a trial of the OX40 agonist ivuxolimab. These receptors all stem from an adult with an advanced solid tumor such as melanoma, head and neck, liver or kidney cancer.

The rearrangement links TRBV7-2 to TRBJ2-1, with TRBD2 matching 11 bases. V lost 6 bases and J lost 7; bases outside the gene matches: 11. CDR3 length: 16 residues. Germline values: CDR1 SGHTA, CDR2 FQGNSA. CDR3 bases: TGTGCCAGCAGTTTTCGACTAGCGGGGTACGGGAATGAGCAGTTCTTC. Amino acids: CASSFRLAGYGNEQFF. Looking up the rest from reference TRBV7-2 and TRBJ2-1 gives the full variable domain: GAGVSQSPSNKVTEKGKDVELRCDPISGHTALYWYRQSLGQGLEFLIYFQGNSAPDKSGLPSDRFSAERTGGSVSTLTIQRTQQEDSAVYLCASSFRLAGYGNEQFFGPGTRLTVL.

Details on this clone: One end of the junction fails to match germline, which may point to a read error. This chain uses TRBV19 with TRBJ1-5; 7 bases align to TRBD1. This CDR3 has 14 amino acids. The V gene's germline CDR1 is LNHDA and CDR2 SQIVND (reference sequence). The CDR3 DNA reads TGCGCTAGTGGGGCCGACAGGGTGGGTCAGCCCCAGCATTTT. Amino acids: CASGADRVGQPQHF.

This rearrangement joins TRBV5-1 to TRBJ1-6; D perhaps matches TRBD1 (5 bases). With 4 bases removed from V and 0 bases from J, the gap between germline ends came to 20 bases. Germline loops: CDR1 SGHRS, CDR2 YFSETQ. The CDR3 sequence is 19 residues long. In DNA form, the CDR3 reads TGCGCCAGCAGCCCCTCGACAGATAAACAGAGCTCCTATAATTCACCCCTCCACTTT. As protein: CASSPSTDKQSSYNSPLHF. The full variable domain, completed using reference TRBV5-1 and TRBJ1-6, is KAGVTQTPRYLIKTRGQQVTLSCSPISGHRSVSWYQQTPGQGLQFLFEYFSETQRNKGNFPGRFSGRQFSNSRSEMNVSTLELGDSALYLCASSPSTDKQSSYNSPLHFGNGTRLTVT.

The chain is built from TRBV10-2 and TRBJ1-1, with TRBD1 matching over 12 bases. The CDR3 has 19 amino acids. Germline trimming cut 3 bases from V and 5 bases from J; bases unmatched to any gene: 16. The V gene's germline CDR1 is WSHSY and CDR2 SAAADI. CDR3 residues: CASSDSFGDRGLGGTEAFF. CDR3 coding DNA: TGCGCCAGCAGTGATTCTTTTGGGGACAGGGGGCTCGGTGGGACTGAAGCTTTCTTT.

The rearrangement links TRBV29-1 to TRBJ2-1; 15 bases map to TRBD2. The ends lost 6 bases at V and 7 bases at J; junction bases unmatched: 4. The CDR3 spans 14 residues. The V gene's germline CDR1 is SQVTM and CDR2 ANQGSEA. CDR3 coding DNA: TGCAGCGTGCCCGGGACTAGCGGGAGGAATGAGCAGTTCTTC. This translates into CSVPGTSGRNEQFF.

The rearrangement links TRBV11-2 to TRBJ1-1, with a possible D match to TRBD1 (5 bases). With 6 bases removed from V and 1 base from J, the gap between germline ends came to 15 bases. Germline loops: CDR1 SGHAT, CDR2 FQNNGV. The CDR3 is 15 amino acids. In nucleotides, the CDR3 is TGTGCCAGCAGGGCTGCGGGGGGACGGAACACTGAAGCTTTCTTT. It yields the protein CASRAAGGRNTEAFF.

V gene TRBV4-3 combines with J gene TRBJ1-2; D uncertain. CDR1 is LGHNA and CDR2 is YSLEER in the germline V gene. This CDR3 has 15 amino acids. Trimming shortened V by 0 bases and J by 4 bases, and 12 bases separated the two germline ends. The CDR3 spells CASSQDSGGFYGYTF. The CDR3 coding sequence is TGCGCCAGCAGCCAAGATTCGGGTGGGTTCTATGGCTACACCTTC.

The V call is TRBV19, the J call TRBJ2-2, with 12 bases fitting TRBD2. This CDR3 is 16 amino acids long. The germline V gene has CDR1 LNHDA and CDR2 SQIVND (reference sequence). V lost 8 bases and J lost 4; bases outside the gene matches: 8. For the CDR3, the DNA is TGTGCCAGTTCGACTAGCGGGAGAGGTAGCACCGGGGAGCTGTTTTTT. Translated: CASSTSGRGSTGELFF. Drawing the rest from reference TRBV19 and TRBJ2-2, the complete variable domain is DGGITQSPKYLFRKEGQNVTLSCEQNLNHDAMYWYRQDPGQGLRLIYYSQIVNDFQKGDIAEGYSVSREKKESFPLTVTSAQKNPTAFYLCASSTSGRGSTGELFFGEGSRLTVL.

The chain employs TRBV7-9 and TRBJ2-1; D gene ambiguous. This CDR3 region has 12 residues. The germline gives CDR1 SEHNR, CDR2 FQNEAQ (reference sequence). V was cut by 3 bases and J by 10 bases, with 10 bases left in between. The DNA of the CDR3 is TGTGCCAGCAGCTTCGCCGACCAAGAGCAGTTCTTC. This sequence encodes CASSFADQEQFF.

The gene calls are TRBV2 and TRBJ2-2; TRBD1 aligns across 10 bases. Losses at the gene ends were 11 bases for V and 5 bases for J; bases not matched to a gene: 5. The CDR3 runs to 13 residues. Germline CDR1 SNHLY, CDR2 FYNNEI. CDR3 sequence (DNA): TGTGCCGGGGGACAGGGGTTGACCGGGGAGCTGTTTTTT. Its protein is CAGGQGLTGELFF.

In its sample, this clone was seen a few times. V is TRBV7-9 and J is TRBJ1-1; D ambiguous. This CDR3 contains 10 residues. V dropped 6 bases and J dropped 11 bases, with 10 bases sitting between them. Germline V lookup: CDR1 SEHNR, CDR2 FQNEAQ (reference sequence). The CDR3 sequence is CASSGDRAFF. The CDR3 coding sequence is TGTGCCAGCAGTGGGGATCGTGCTTTCTTT.

This sequence joins TRBV19 and TRBJ1-2; the D gene is possibly TRBD1 (6 bases). The V end was cut by 6 bases, the J end by 7 bases, with 21 bases between. Per the germline V gene, CDR1 is LNHDA and CDR2 is SQIVND (reference sequence). CDR3 length: 15 residues. The CDR3: CASRGHNSLSSGYTF. DNA for the CDR3: TGTGCCAGTAGGGGACACAATAGTCTTTCGTCTGGCTACACCTTC.

The chain employs TRBV7-2 and TRBJ1-1; no definite D call. The CDR3 is 14 amino acids. Germline V gene data show CDR1 as SGHTA and CDR2 as FQGNSA. V was clipped by 5 bases and J by 5 bases, with 15 bases between them. For the CDR3, the DNA is TGTGCCAGCAGCCCTAGGTCCGGGAATACTGAAGCTTTCTTT. This encodes CASSPRSGNTEAFF. The variable domain in full, with the rest retrieved from reference TRBV7-2 and TRBJ1-1, is GAGVSQSPSNKVTEKGKDVELRCDPISGHTALYWYRQSLGQGLEFLIYFQGNSAPDKSGLPSDRFSAERTGGSVSTLTIQRTQQEDSAVYLCASSPRSGNTEAFFGQGTRLTVV.

V usage is TRBV6-5 and J usage is TRBJ1-2, with TRBD1 matching over 12 bases. This CDR3 has 16 residues. CDR1 MNHEY and CDR2 SVGAGI come from the germline V gene. V was clipped by 2 bases and J by 6 bases; unmatched bases: 7. CDR3: CASSYLGTGGADGYTF. For the CDR3, the DNA is TGTGCCAGCAGTTACCTTGGGACAGGGGGCGCCGATGGCTACACCTTC.

The rearrangement links TRBV5-6 to TRBJ2-1; TRBD1 is a possible D gene (6 bases). The CDR3 has 15 amino acids. V was cut by 4 bases and J by 3 bases, with 14 bases left in between. From germline, CDR1 is SGHDT and CDR2 YYEEEE. Written as DNA, the CDR3 is TGTGCCAGCAGCCACGGACAGTTTCTCTACAATGAGCAGTTCTTC. It translates to CASSHGQFLYNEQFF.

The J gene is TRBJ2-7, the V gene TRBV27, with D maybe TRBD2 (5 bases). Per the germline V gene, CDR1 is MNHEY and CDR2 is SMNVEV (reference sequence). This CDR3 comprises 13 residues. Trimming left V 2 bases short and J 3 bases short, with 8 bases between. DNA for the CDR3: TGTGCCAGCAGTTTAAATCGGGACTACGAGCAGTACTTC. Translated, it gives CASSLNRDYEQYF.

The V gene is TRBV18, the J gene TRBJ1-1, with D unclear. The germline V gene has CDR1 KGHSH and CDR2 LQKENI. The CDR3 runs to 13 residues. Trimming cost V 4 bases and J 0 bases, with 6 bases left between them. The CDR3 DNA follows: TGTGCCAGCTCACAAGACCTGAACACTGAAGCTTTCTTT. Translated: CASSQDLNTEAFF.

The chain carries TRBV5-6 and TRBJ1-5; 8 nucleotides agree with TRBD1. Germline loops: CDR1 SGHDT, CDR2 YYEEEE. This CDR3 has 14 amino acids. Trimming removed 3 bases from V and 6 bases from J; junction bases left unmatched: 5. The chain's CDR3 is CASSSQGALQPQHF. In DNA, the CDR3 is TGTGCCAGCAGCTCTCAGGGGGCGCTTCAGCCCCAGCATTTT.

The chain couples TRBV7-2 to TRBJ2-5; tentative D call: TRBD2 (6 bases). The ends were cut back, 5 bases at V and 5 bases at J, with 12 bases in the middle. Germline CDR1 is SGHTA and CDR2 is FQGNSA. CDR3 length: 13 amino acids. CDR3 bases: TGTGCCAGCAGCCTTTCCGGAGGGGAGACCCAGTACTTC. It encodes CASSLSGGETQYF.

This sequence joins TRBV18 and TRBJ2-1; 8 nucleotides match TRBD1. Per germline, CDR1 KGHSH and CDR2 LQKENI. J lost 8 bases, V lost 5 bases, and 8 bases had no gene match. This CDR3 contains 14 residues. CDR3 sequence (DNA): TGTGCCAGCTCATCCCAGGGGGCTCGGGATGAGCAGTTCTTC. This sequence encodes CASSSQGARDEQFF.

In this sample, this clone turned up a few times. This chain joins TRBV7-1 and TRBJ1-6; D may be TRBD1 (5 bases). TRBV7-1 is an ORF, and what it does is uncertain. Trimming took off 4 bases at V and 9 bases at J, with 16 bases between the two ends. This CDR3 is 15 amino acids long. CDR3 loop: CASSLVSQGGSPLHF. CDR3 in DNA: TGTGCCAGCAGCTTAGTGTCTCAGGGAGGTTCACCCCTCCACTTT.

This chain links TRBV7-2 with TRBJ1-1, with no clear D. V lost 3 bases and J 0 bases, leaving 5 bases between the germline ends. The CDR3 loop spans 13 amino acids. Germline values: CDR1 SGHTA, CDR2 FQGNSA. The CDR3 spells CASSFRLNTEAFF. The CDR3 DNA reads TGTGCCAGCAGCTTCCGGTTGAACACTGAAGCTTTCTTT.

The rearrangement joins TRBV9 to TRBJ1-2, with a tentative D call TRBD1 (5 bases). Germline V lookup: CDR1 SGDLS, CDR2 YYNGEE. V was trimmed by 0 bases and J by 4 bases, leaving 13 bases between them. This CDR3 has 15 amino acids. CDR3 nucleotides: TGTGCCAGCAGCGTAGCTATAAGGGGTGGCTATGGCTACACCTTC. Translated, it gives CASSVAIRGGYGYTF.

This sequence joins TRBV19 and TRBJ2-5; TRBD2 agrees at 10 bases. The CDR3 is made up of 19 amino acids. Losses at the gene ends were 2 bases for V and 1 base for J; bases not matched to a gene: 13. Germline CDR1 and CDR2: LNHDA and SQIVND (reference sequence). The chain's CDR3 is CASSISHPRLAGIQETQYF. In DNA, the CDR3 is TGTGCCAGTAGTATATCCCACCCCCGACTAGCGGGCATCCAAGAGACCCAGTACTTC.

The gene calls are TRBV6-5 and TRBJ1-5; 7 positions match TRBD1. Germline trimming cut 6 bases from V and 4 bases from J; bases unmatched to any gene: 9. Germline loops: CDR1 MNHEY, CDR2 SVGAGI. The CDR3 is 15 amino acids. CDR3 in DNA: TGTGCCAGCAGCTCAGACAGGGCGATGAATCAGCCCCAGCATTTT. Its translation is CASSSDRAMNQPQHF.

The gene calls are TRBV28 and TRBJ2-7; 8 bases are shared with TRBD2. Losses at the gene ends were 6 bases for V and 1 base for J; bases not matched to a gene: 8. In germline, CDR1 is MDHEN, CDR2 SYDVKM. The CDR3 spans 15 residues. The CDR3 nucleotides read TGTGCCAGCAGCCTGGGCGGGAGGAAATCCTACGAGCAGTACTTC. As protein: CASSLGGRKSYEQYF.

The chain uses TRBV6-5 and TRBJ1-4, with D possibly matching TRBD1 (6 bases). Trimming took 5 bases from V and 7 from J, leaving 14 bases between them. The V gene's germline CDR1 is MNHEY and CDR2 SVGAGI. The CDR3 has 14 amino acids. This chain's CDR3 is CASSPPGAVEKLFF. For the CDR3, the DNA is TGTGCCAGCAGTCCGCCGGGGGCGGTTGAAAAACTGTTTTTT.

The chain combines TRBV19 with TRBJ2-7, with D perhaps TRBD1 or TRBD2 (5 bases each). Trimming removed 5 bases at V and 0 bases at J, with 14 bases between. The germline V gene encodes CDR1 LNHDA and CDR2 SQIVND (reference sequence). The CDR3 totals 15 residues. CDR3 sequence (DNA): TGTGCCAGTAGTCCGGGACGAAGGAGCTCCTACGAGCAGTACTTC. Its translation is CASSPGRRSSYEQYF.